This T cell receptor (beta chain) was captured by sequencing in a study of shared clonotypes between healthy human individuals. There are many counts of this clone. This sample includes further DNA sequences coding for the same CDR3. CD8 memory comprised CD45RO+ plus CCR7-negative CD45RA+ TemRA cells. The CDR3 runs to 12 residues. The authors split each subset's genomic DNA evenly across several immunoSEQ plates. Profiling relied on immunoSEQ multiplex PCR, and the TCRdb table lists in-frame clones only, not all of them. The sample shows about 110,000 clones, around 68% of them seen only once. The chain is built from TRBV21-1 and TRBJ1-2. TRBV21-1 is deemed a pseudogene. Material: memory CD8+ T cells sorted from blood. Subset of the sample: CD45RO+ cells pooled with CCR7-negative TemRA cells. This TCR came from a woman aged 30 to 39 in good health. CDR3 DNA: TGTGCCAGAGCTCACGGTGTGAGGGGCTACACCTTC. This gives the protein CARAHGVRGYTF.